These 5 T cell receptor beta chains originate from one sample sequenced in a study of PD-L1 blockade in urothelial cancer. Sequencing used immunoSEQ multiplex PCR; TCRdb keeps in-frame clones, though not all of them. The sample has approximately 50,000 clones; around 80% are singletons. Time point indicated: pretreatment peripheral blood. This sample comprised PBMCs, obtained around atezolizumab (anti-PD-L1) treatment. Source of these receptors: a man in his 70s with urothelial cancer.

A note on this clone: Different DNA sequences within this sample yield the same CDR3. The J gene is TRBJ1-4, the V gene TRBV25-1; 10 bases are shared with TRBD1. The CDR3 contains 15 residues. V shed 1 base and J 4 bases; nucleotides not matched to a gene: 0. Germline CDR1 and CDR2: MGHDK and SYGVNS. CDR3 nucleotides: TGTGCCAGCAGTGAATGGACAGGGGGTAATGAAAAACTGTTTTTT. Its translation is CASSEWTGGNEKLFF.

This rearrangement joins TRBV5-1 to TRBJ2-5, with D possibly TRBD2 on 5 matching bases. With 0 bases removed from V and 3 bases from J, the gap between germline ends came to 9 bases. Germline V CDR1 and CDR2: SGHRS, YFSETQ. The CDR3 spans 14 residues. CDR3 DNA sequence: TGCGCCAGCAGCTTGGGATCGAGGGAAGAGACCCAGTACTTC. It codes for CASSLGSREETQYF.

CDR3: CASSLSRNTNEKLFF. The CDR3 DNA reads as TGTGCCAGCAGTTTATCGAGGAACACTAATGAAAAACTGTTTTTT. The chain joins TRBV27 to TRBJ1-4; no reliable D call. The CDR3 runs to 15 residues. Per germline, CDR1 MNHEY and CDR2 SMNVEV (reference sequence). Trimming took off 0 bases at V and 2 bases at J, with 7 bases between the two ends. Combining the CDR3 with reference TRBV27 and TRBJ1-4 gives the whole variable domain EAQVTQNPRYLITVTGKKLTVTCSQNMNHEYMSWYRQDPGLGLRQIYYSMNVEVTDKGDVPEGYKVSRKEKRNFPLILESPSPNQTSLYFCASSLSRNTNEKLFFGSGTQLSVL.

The rearrangement uses TRBV9 and TRBJ1-1, with a tentative D call TRBD1 (5 bases). The CDR3 contains 15 residues. The ends were cut back, 0 bases at V and 2 bases at J, with 11 bases in the middle. In germline, CDR1 is SGDLS, CDR2 YYNGEE. The CDR3 nucleotides read TGTGCCAGCAGCGTAGCGGAAAGGACAAACACTGAAGCTTTCTTT. Translation: CASSVAERTNTEAFF.

The chain employs TRBV4-2 and TRBJ1-1; tentatively, D is TRBD1 (5 bases). V lost 1 base, J lost 0 bases, and 15 bases lay in between. This CDR3 is 17 amino acids long. The germline V gene encodes CDR1 LGHNA and CDR2 YNFKEQ. The CDR3 protein is CASSQGAGESMNTEAFF. CDR3 nucleotide sequence: TGTGCCAGCAGCCAAGGGGCGGGGGAAAGCATGAACACTGAAGCTTTCTTT.